This T cell receptor beta chain was identified in a study of T cells after yellow fever vaccination. About the study: In the case of low-cell-number fractions, SMART-Seq v4 Ultra Low Input was used for preparation.

CDR1 and CDR2 from the germline V gene are LNHNV and YYDKDF (reference sequence). Trimming took off 1 base at V and 6 bases at J, with 11 bases between the two ends. CDR3 size: 14 residues. Study results and caveats: Peaking on day 5 versus 15, the secondary response was faster but weaker. Contaminating bulk clonotypes could be abundant in FACS-sorted repertoires.

To note about this clonotype: Its antigen is as yet unknown.

Making TCR cDNA involved 5'RACE template switching, which added UMIs and a universal primer site. TCRdb redid the calling of the 5' RACE reads with MiXCR, one entry per CDR3 protein. The data contain some 390,000 distinct CDR3 sequences, about 19% of them seen just once; the ten biggest clones take up 15% to 20%. The rearrangement links TRBV15 to TRBJ2-3; no firm D call. Sequenced material: PBMCs, taken before the yellow fever booster vaccination. The sequence was collected from a man aged 18 to 30 who received the YFV17D yellow fever vaccine. CDR3 sequence reads: CATSRGLTRDTQYF. Written as DNA, the CDR3 is TGTGCCACCAGCAGAGGCTTGACGAGGGATACGCAGTATTTT.